Following are 7 T cell receptor beta chains from one sample sequenced in a study of CD8 T cells in ankylosing spondylitis. TCRdb called the 5' RACE reads again in MiXCR, with one record for every CDR3 protein. In the table there are some 250,000 distinct CDR3 sequences, roughly a quarter of which are singletons. The sample consisted of blood, either unsorted or a sorted T cell fraction (not recorded which). Every receptor here comes from a male donor with ankylosing spondylitis or in good health (not recorded which).

With respect to this clonotype: Given a much more abundant clone one base away, this may be a read error. V and J are TRBV3-1 and TRBJ1-4; D is ambiguous. The CDR3 sequence is 13 residues long. The V gene's germline CDR1 is LGHDT and CDR2 YNNKEL (reference sequence). The CDR3 nucleotides read TGTGGCAGCAGCCAAGGGAGAGAGGAAAAACTGTTTTTT. This gives the protein CGSSQGREEKLFF.

This clonotype was counted at least ten times. The chain has TRBV7-8 and TRBJ1-5; maybe TRBD1 (5 bases). Per germline, CDR1 SGHVS and CDR2 FQNEAQ. V lost 4 bases, J lost 2 bases, and 18 bases lay in between. The CDR3 has 17 residues. The CDR3 reads CASSSTLGGEGNQPQHF. CDR3 bases: TGTGCCAGCAGCTCCACGCTCGGGGGGGAGGGCAATCAGCCCCAGCATTTT.

The rearrangement links TRBV7-9 to TRBJ1-5; D gene unclear. The V gene lost 1 base and the J gene lost 3 bases, with 7 bases spanning the gap. CDR1 SEHNR and CDR2 FQNEAQ come from the germline V gene (reference sequence). This CDR3 comprises 14 residues. CDR3 in DNA: TGTGCCAGCAGCTTAGAGTTTACCAATCAGCCCCAGCATTTT. It specifies CASSLEFTNQPQHF.

This clonotype was recorded a few times. The chain recombines TRBV6-1 with TRBJ2-7; a weak D match, TRBD1 (6 bases). The CDR3 totals 13 residues. CDR1 and CDR2 (germline): MNHNS, SASEGT. The ends were cut back, 5 bases at V and 3 bases at J, with 11 bases in the middle. The CDR3 loop is CASSTGIGYEQYF. The CDR3 DNA sequence: TGTGCCAGCAGTACAGGGATAGGCTACGAGCAGTACTTC.

This clonotype showed up many times. The chain recombines TRBV20-1 with TRBJ2-5, with TRBD2 matching 10 bases. The CDR3 is 14 residues long. The V and J ends lost 6 bases and 1 base, in that order; junction bases with no gene match: 5. Germline CDR1 reads DFQATT; CDR2 reads SNEGSKA (reference sequence). CDR3 protein: CSAPVAGGQETQYF. CDR3 bases: TGCAGTGCCCCGGTAGCGGGGGGCCAAGAGACCCAGTACTTC.

This clonotype has a count of ten or more. The gene calls are TRBV6-1 and TRBJ2-5, with D possibly TRBD2 on 5 matching bases. The CDR3 loop spans 14 amino acids. Germline V gives CDR1 MNHNS, CDR2 SASEGT. V lost 6 bases, J lost 6 bases, and 17 bases lay in between. The CDR3 loop is CASRLNGGWQTQYF. DNA of the CDR3: TGTGCCAGCAGGTTGAATGGAGGTTGGCAGACCCAGTACTTC.

This clonotype has ten or more counts. The J gene is TRBJ2-7, the V gene TRBV29-1; weak D call: TRBD1 (6 bases). With 4 bases removed from V and 0 bases from J, the gap between germline ends came to 10 bases. The CDR3 spans 13 residues. Germline V lookup: CDR1 SQVTM, CDR2 ANQGSEA. The CDR3 here is CSVAGTYSYEQYF. As DNA, the CDR3 is TGCAGCGTTGCCGGGACATACTCCTACGAGCAGTACTTC.